This T cell receptor beta chain was found in a study of T cells after yellow fever vaccination. About the study: SMART-Seq v4 Ultra Low Input prepared libraries from low-cell fractions. Study results and caveats: Subsequent to the booster, the majority of primary-vaccination clones reappeared (roughly 97% CD4, roughly 90% CD8).

This clonotype was seen ten or more times. Its antigen is unidentified. CDR3 length equals 14 residues. J gave up 2 bases and V 2 bases, and 0 bases lay outside the gene matches. Germline V CDR1 and CDR2: MRHNA, SNTAGT. TCRdb passed the 5' RACE reads through MiXCR, listing each CDR3 protein once. This sample has under 550,000 distinct CDR3 sequences, with 21% found just once. Material: PBMCs, obtained less than 25 days after the first yellow fever vaccination. The chain links TRBV6-4 to TRBJ2-3, with 8 bases that match TRBD2. The sequence derives from a man younger than 30 who received the YFV17D yellow fever vaccine. The CDR3 loop reads CASSDGLATDTQYF. The CDR3 nucleotides are TGTGCCAGCAGTGACGGACTAGCCACAGATACGCAGTATTTT.